Below are 8 T cell receptor beta chains sequenced from a single sample in a study of blood T cell repertoires in COVID-19. Data came from immunoSEQ multiplex PCR; TCRdb stores just in-frame clones and leaves some out. The sample has around 270,000 clones, more than 85% seen once. Sequences were obtained from peripheral blood. These receptor sequences come from a man aged 35 to 55 with acute or convalescent COVID-19.

The chain employs TRBV19 and TRBJ2-7; no reliable D call. CDR3 length: 15 residues. Germline lookup yields CDR1 LNHDA and CDR2 SQIVND (reference sequence). With 2 bases removed from V and 3 bases from J, the gap between germline ends came to 14 bases. The CDR3 coding sequence is TGTGCCAGTAGTATACAAGCGACGTTAAACTACGAGCAGTACTTC. Translated: CASSIQATLNYEQYF.

The chain recombines TRBV6-5 with TRBJ1-2; D is unresolved. V lost 6 bases and J lost 5, with 10 bases in between. There are 12 residues in the CDR3. From germline, CDR1 is MNHEY and CDR2 SVGAGI. In DNA, the CDR3 is TGTGCCAGCAGCGCGGGTCCTTATGGCTACACCTTC. Translated: CASSAGPYGYTF.

The chain joins TRBV7-8 to TRBJ1-3, with D maybe TRBD1 (5 bases). The CDR3 is 14 residues long. CDR1 and CDR2 (germline): SGHVS, FQNEAQ. V lost 4 bases and J lost 1, with 8 bases in between. CDR3 region: CASSSGGSGNTIYF. CDR3 nucleotides: TGTGCCAGCAGCTCCGGGGGGTCTGGAAACACCATATATTTT. Looking up the rest from reference TRBV7-8 and TRBJ1-3 gives the full variable domain: GAGVSQSPRYKVAKRGQDVALRCDPISGHVSLFWYQQALGQGPEFLTYFQNEAQLDKSGLPSDRFFAERPEGSVSTLKIQRTQQEDSAVYLCASSSGGSGNTIYFGEGSWLTVV.

CDR3 loop: CSVDSRLRGEQFF. CDR3 coding DNA: TGCAGCGTTGATTCCCGCCTTAGGGGTGAGCAGTTCTTC. The V gene is TRBV29-1, the J gene TRBJ2-1; the D gene is possibly TRBD1 (5 bases). This CDR3 contains 13 residues. Trimming pared 3 bases from V and 9 bases from J, leaving 15 bases between. The germline V gene encodes CDR1 SQVTM and CDR2 ANQGSEA.

This clone showed up just once. The genes are TRBV5-6 and TRBJ2-7; D perhaps matches TRBD1 (5 bases). Trimming removed 0 bases at V and 3 bases at J, with 10 bases between. CDR3 length: 14 amino acids. Germline loops: CDR1 SGHDT, CDR2 YYEEEE. The CDR3 DNA sequence: TGTGCCAGCAGCTTGGTAGGGGCAGACTACGAGCAGTACTTC. It is translated as CASSLVGADYEQYF.

This chain joins TRBV5-1 and TRBJ2-1, with 9 nucleotides matching TRBD1. This CDR3 spans 14 amino acids. After removal of 0 bases from V and 10 bases from J, the junction contained 5 bases not matched to a gene. Germline V gene data show CDR1 as SGHRS and CDR2 as YFSETQ. The CDR3 protein is CASSLEGQGREQFF. The DNA of the CDR3 is TGCGCCAGCAGCTTGGAGGGACAGGGAAGGGAGCAGTTCTTC.

The table lists this clone with a few counts. The V gene is TRBV5-6, the J gene TRBJ1-6; D perhaps matches TRBD1 (6 bases). Germline CDR1 is SGHDT and CDR2 is YYEEEE. Trimming removed 1 base at V and 0 bases at J, with 14 bases between. The CDR3 is 18 residues long. The CDR3 is CASSLWGPTSSYNSPLHF. The CDR3 DNA follows: TGTGCCAGCAGCTTGTGGGGGCCGACGAGCTCCTATAATTCACCCCTCCACTTT.

V is TRBV19 and J is TRBJ2-6, with a tentative D call TRBD1 (5 bases). Germline V gene lookup returns CDR1 LNHDA and CDR2 SQIVND (reference sequence). Trimming stripped 3 bases from V and 0 bases from J, with 15 bases between. The length of the CDR3 is 18 residues. CDR3 amino acids: CASSIQGRVSSGANVLTF. CDR3 DNA sequence: TGTGCCAGTAGTATCCAAGGCAGGGTGAGCTCTGGGGCCAACGTCCTGACTTTC.